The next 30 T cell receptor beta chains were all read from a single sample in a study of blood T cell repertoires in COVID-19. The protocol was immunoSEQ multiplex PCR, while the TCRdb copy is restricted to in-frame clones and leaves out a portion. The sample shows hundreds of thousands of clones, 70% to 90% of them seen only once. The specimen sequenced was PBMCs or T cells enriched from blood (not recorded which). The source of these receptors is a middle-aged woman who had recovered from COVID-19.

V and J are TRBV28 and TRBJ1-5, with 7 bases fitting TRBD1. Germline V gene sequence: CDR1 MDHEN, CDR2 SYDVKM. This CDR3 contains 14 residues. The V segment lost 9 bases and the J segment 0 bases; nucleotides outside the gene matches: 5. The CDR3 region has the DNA TGTGCCAGTGGACAGGTGTATAGCAATCAGCCCCAGCATTTT. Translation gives CASGQVYSNQPQHF.

DNA of the CDR3: TGCGCCAGCAGGTTGGGCTATGGGAACACTGAAGCTTTCTTT. Residues: CASRLGYGNTEAFF. The rearrangement joins TRBV4-1 to TRBJ1-1; unclear D gene. This CDR3 is 14 amino acids long. V was clipped by 6 bases and J by 1 base, with 12 bases between them. Germline loops: CDR1 MGHRA, CDR2 YSYEKL.

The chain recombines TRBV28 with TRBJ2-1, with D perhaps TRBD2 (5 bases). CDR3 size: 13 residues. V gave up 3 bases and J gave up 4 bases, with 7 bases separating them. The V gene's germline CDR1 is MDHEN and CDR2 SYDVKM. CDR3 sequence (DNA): TGTGCCAGCAGTTTTCGGGGATACAATGAGCAGTTCTTC. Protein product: CASSFRGYNEQFF.

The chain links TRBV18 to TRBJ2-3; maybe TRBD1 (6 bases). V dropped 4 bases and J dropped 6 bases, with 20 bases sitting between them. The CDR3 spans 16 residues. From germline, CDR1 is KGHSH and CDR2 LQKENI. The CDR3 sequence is CASSLLLGRQDDTQYF. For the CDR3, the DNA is TGTGCCAGCTCACTCTTACTCGGGCGACAGGACGATACGCAGTATTTT. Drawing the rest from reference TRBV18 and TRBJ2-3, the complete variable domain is NAGVMQNPRHLVRRRGQEARLRCSPMKGHSHVYWYRQLPEEGLKFMVYLQKENIIDESGMPKERFSAEFPKEGPSILRIQQVVRGDSAAYFCASSLLLGRQDDTQYFGPGTRLTVL.

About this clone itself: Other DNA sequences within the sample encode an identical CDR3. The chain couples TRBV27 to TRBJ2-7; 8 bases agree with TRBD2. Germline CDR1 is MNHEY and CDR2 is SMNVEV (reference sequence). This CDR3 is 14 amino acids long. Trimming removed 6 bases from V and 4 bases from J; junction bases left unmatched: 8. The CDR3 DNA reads TGTGCCAGCAGCCTCGGGGGGGGAGATTACGAGCAGTACTTC. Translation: CASSLGGGDYEQYF.

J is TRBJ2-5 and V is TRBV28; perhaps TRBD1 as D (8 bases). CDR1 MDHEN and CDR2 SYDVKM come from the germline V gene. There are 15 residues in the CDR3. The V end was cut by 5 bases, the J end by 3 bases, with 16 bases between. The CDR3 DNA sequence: TGTGCCAGCAGTACGGGGGGACAGGTTAAAGAGACCCAGTACTTC. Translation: CASSTGGQVKETQYF.

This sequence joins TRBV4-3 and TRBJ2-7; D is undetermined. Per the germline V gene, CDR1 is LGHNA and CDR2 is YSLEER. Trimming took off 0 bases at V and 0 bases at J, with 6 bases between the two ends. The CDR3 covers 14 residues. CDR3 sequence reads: CASSQDPLSYEQYF. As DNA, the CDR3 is TGCGCCAGCAGCCAAGATCCCCTCTCCTACGAGCAGTACTTC.

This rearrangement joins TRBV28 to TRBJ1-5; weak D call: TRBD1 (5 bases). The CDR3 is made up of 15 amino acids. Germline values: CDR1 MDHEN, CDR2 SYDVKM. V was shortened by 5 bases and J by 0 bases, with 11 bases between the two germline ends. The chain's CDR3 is CASSGRQYSNQPQHF. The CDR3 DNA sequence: TGTGCCAGCAGTGGAAGACAGTATAGCAATCAGCCCCAGCATTTT.

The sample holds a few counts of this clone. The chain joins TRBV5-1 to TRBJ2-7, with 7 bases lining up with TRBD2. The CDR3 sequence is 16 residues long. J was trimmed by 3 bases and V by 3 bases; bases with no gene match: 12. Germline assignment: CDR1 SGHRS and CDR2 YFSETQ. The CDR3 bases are TGCGCCAGCAGCTCGAAGGGGAGGGGAGCCAGCTACGAGCAGTACTTC. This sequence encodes CASSSKGRGASYEQYF. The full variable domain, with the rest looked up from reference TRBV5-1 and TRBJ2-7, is KAGVTQTPRYLIKTRGQQVTLSCSPISGHRSVSWYQQTPGQGLQFLFEYFSETQRNKGNFPGRFSGRQFSNSRSEMNVSTLELGDSALYLCASSSKGRGASYEQYFGPGTRLTVT.

CDR3 loop: CASSQSTTGFGNQPQHF. The CDR3, as DNA: TGCGCCAGCAGCCAGAGTACGACAGGGTTCGGCAATCAGCCCCAGCATTTT. This chain links TRBV4-1 with TRBJ1-5, with 7 nucleotides matching TRBD1. J gave up 2 bases and V 3 bases, and 10 bases lay outside the gene matches. The CDR3 is made up of 17 amino acids. CDR1 and CDR2 from the germline V gene are MGHRA and YSYEKL.

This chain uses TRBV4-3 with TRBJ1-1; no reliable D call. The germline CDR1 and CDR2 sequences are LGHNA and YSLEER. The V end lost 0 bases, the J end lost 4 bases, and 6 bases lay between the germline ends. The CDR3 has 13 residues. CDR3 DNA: TGCGCCAGCAGCCAAGACGTCGTCACTGAAGCTTTCTTT. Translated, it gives CASSQDVVTEAFF.

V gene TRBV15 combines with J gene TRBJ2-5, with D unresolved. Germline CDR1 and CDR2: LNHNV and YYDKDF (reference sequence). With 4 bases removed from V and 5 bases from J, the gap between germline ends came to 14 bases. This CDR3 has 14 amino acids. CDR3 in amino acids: CATSNSPRLETQYF. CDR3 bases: TGTGCCACCAGCAACAGCCCACGCTTGGAGACCCAGTACTTC.

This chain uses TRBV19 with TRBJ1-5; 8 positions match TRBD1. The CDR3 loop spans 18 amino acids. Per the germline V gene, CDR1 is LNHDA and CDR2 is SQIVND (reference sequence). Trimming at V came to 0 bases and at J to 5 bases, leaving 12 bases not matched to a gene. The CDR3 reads CASSIDLSSGGADQPQHF. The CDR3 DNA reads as TGTGCCAGTAGTATAGATTTAAGTTCAGGGGGCGCGGATCAGCCCCAGCATTTT.

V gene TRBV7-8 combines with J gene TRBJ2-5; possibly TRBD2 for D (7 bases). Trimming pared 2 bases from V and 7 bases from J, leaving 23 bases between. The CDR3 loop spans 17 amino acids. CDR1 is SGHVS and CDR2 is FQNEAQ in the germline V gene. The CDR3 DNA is TGTGCCAGCAGCTTAAACGGGGGGCAAACTAGCTATGGGACCCAGTACTTC. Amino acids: CASSLNGGQTSYGTQYF. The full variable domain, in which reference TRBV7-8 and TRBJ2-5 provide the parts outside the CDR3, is GAGVSQSPRYKVAKRGQDVALRCDPISGHVSLFWYQQALGQGPEFLTYFQNEAQLDKSGLPSDRFFAERPEGSVSTLKIQRTQQEDSAVYLCASSLNGGQTSYGTQYFGPGTRLLVL.

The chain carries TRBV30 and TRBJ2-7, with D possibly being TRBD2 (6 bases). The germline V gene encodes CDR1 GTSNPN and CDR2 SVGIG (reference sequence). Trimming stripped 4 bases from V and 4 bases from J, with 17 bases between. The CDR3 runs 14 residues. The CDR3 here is CAWTSGRELYEQYF. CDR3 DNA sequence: TGTGCCTGGACCTCCGGGAGAGAACTGTACGAGCAGTACTTC.

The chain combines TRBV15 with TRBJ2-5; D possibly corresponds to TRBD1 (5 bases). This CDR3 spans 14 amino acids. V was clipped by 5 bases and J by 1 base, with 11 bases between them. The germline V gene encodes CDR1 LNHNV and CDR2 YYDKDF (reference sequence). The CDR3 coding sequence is TGTGCCACCAGCGCCGTGACAGTCCAAGAGACCCAGTACTTC. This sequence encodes CATSAVTVQETQYF.

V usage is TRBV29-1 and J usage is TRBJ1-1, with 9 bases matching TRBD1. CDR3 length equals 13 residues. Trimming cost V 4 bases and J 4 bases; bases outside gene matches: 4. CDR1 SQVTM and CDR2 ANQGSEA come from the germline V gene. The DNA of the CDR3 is TGCAGCGTTGGTACAGGGGGCGTCACTGAAGCTTTCTTT. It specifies CSVGTGGVTEAFF.

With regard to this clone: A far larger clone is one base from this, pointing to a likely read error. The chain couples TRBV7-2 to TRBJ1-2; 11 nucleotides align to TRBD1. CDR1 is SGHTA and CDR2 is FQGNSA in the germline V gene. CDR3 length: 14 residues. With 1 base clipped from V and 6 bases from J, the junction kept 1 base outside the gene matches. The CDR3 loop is CASSLVGQGDGYTF. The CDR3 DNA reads TGTGCCAGCAGCTTAGTGGGACAGGGGGATGGCTACACCTTC.

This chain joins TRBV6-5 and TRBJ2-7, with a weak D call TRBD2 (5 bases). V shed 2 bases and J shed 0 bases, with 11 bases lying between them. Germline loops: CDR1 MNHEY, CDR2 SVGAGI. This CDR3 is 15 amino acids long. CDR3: CASSYLRTGSYEQYF. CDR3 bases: TGTGCCAGCAGTTACCTAAGGACTGGCTCCTACGAGCAGTACTTC.

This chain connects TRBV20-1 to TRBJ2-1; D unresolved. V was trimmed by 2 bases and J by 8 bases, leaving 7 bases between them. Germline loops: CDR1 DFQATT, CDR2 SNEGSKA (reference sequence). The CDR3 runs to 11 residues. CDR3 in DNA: TGCAGTGCTAGAAGACTCCATGAGCAGTTCTTC. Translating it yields CSARRLHEQFF.

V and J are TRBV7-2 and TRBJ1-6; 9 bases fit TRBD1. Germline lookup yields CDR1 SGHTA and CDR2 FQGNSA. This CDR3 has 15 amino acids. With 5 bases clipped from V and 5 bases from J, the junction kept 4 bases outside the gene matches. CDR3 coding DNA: TGTGCCAGCAGCCCATGGACAGGGGATAATTCACCCCTCCACTTT. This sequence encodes CASSPWTGDNSPLHF.

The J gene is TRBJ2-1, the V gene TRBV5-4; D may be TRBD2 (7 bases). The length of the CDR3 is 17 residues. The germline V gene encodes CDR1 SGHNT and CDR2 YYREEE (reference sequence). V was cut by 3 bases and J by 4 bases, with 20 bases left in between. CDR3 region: CASSSAPFGGPYNEQFF. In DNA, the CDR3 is TGTGCCAGCAGCTCCGCCCCTTTCGGGGGGCCTTACAATGAGCAGTTCTTC.

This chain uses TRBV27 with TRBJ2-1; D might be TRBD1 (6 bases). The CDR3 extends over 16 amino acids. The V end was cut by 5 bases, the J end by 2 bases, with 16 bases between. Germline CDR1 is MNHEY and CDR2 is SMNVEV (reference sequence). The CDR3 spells CASSASGTLTYNEQFF. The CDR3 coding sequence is TGTGCCAGCAGTGCTTCCGGGACACTTACCTACAATGAGCAGTTCTTC.

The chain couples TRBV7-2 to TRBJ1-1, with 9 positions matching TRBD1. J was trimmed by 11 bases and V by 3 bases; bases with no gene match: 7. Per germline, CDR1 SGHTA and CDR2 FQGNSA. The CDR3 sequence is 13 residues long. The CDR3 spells CASSFDRGMGAFF. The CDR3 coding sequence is TGTGCCAGCAGCTTCGACAGGGGGATGGGGGCTTTCTTT.

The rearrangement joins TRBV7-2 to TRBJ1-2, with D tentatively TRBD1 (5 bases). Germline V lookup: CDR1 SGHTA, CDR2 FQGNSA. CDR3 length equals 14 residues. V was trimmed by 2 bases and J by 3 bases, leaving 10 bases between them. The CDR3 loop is CASSLSPGDYGYTF. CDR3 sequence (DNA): TGTGCCAGCAGCTTATCGCCGGGGGACTATGGCTACACCTTC.

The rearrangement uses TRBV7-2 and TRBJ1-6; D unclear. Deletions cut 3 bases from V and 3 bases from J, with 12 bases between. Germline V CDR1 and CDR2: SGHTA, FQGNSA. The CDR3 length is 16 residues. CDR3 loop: CASSFGDRIYNSPLHF. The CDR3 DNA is TGTGCCAGCAGCTTTGGTGATAGAATCTATAATTCACCCCTCCACTTT.

The CDR3 is CASSLGAWQGAGNYGYTF. The CDR3 region has the DNA TGTGCCAGCTCCCTAGGGGCCTGGCAGGGGGCTGGTAACTATGGCTACACCTTC. The rearrangement joins TRBV18 to TRBJ1-2, with TRBD1 identical over 8 bases. Germline V gives CDR1 KGHSH, CDR2 LQKENI. This CDR3 is built from 18 residues. The V gene end was trimmed by 6 bases and the J gene end by 1 base; junction bases not matched to a gene: 16. Together with reference TRBV18 and TRBJ1-2, the CDR3 gives the full variable domain: NAGVMQNPRHLVRRRGQEARLRCSPMKGHSHVYWYRQLPEEGLKFMVYLQKENIIDESGMPKERFSAEFPKEGPSILRIQQVVRGDSAAYFCASSLGAWQGAGNYGYTFGSGTRLTVV.

The CDR3 protein is CASSVDPSVFGGQETQYF. The DNA for the CDR3 is TGTGCCAGCAGCGTAGATCCCTCCGTCTTCGGGGGTCAAGAGACCCAGTACTTC. The chain joins TRBV9 to TRBJ2-5; possible D gene TRBD2, 6 bases. The germline gives CDR1 SGDLS, CDR2 YYNGEE. V lost 0 bases and J 2 bases, leaving 20 bases between the germline ends. This CDR3 region has 18 residues.

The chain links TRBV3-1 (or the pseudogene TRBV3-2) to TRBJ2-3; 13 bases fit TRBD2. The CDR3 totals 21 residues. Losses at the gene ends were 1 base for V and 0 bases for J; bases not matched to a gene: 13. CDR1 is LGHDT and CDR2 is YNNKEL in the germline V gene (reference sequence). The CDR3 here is CASSQVSYGLAGVASTDTQYF. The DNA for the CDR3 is TGTGCCAGCAGCCAAGTGAGCTACGGACTAGCGGGAGTGGCTAGCACAGATACGCAGTATTTT.

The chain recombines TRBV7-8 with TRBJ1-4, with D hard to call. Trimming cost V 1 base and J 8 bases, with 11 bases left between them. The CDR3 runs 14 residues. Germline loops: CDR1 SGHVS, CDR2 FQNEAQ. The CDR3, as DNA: TGTGCCAGCAGCTTAGATACGGTTGTAGAAAAACTGTTTTTT. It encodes CASSLDTVVEKLFF.